These 9 T cell receptor beta chains were sequenced from one sample in a study of shared clonotypes between healthy human individuals (dated by TCRdb to 2018 to 2021). The library relied on the immunoSEQ multiplex PCR assay. This immuneACCESS table, as held by TCRdb, lists in-frame sequences with V and J called but not all clones. Of the missing ones, under half trace to an unresolved V gene in checked studies; the others have no known cause. This sample lists over 950,000 clones; approximately 80% were detected once. The top ten clonotypes cover approximately 0.9% of the sample. Material for sequencing was memory CD4+ T cells from PBMCs. The cell subset or site label, as the study defines it: CD45RA-negative fraction. The receptors come from a young man in good health. Some clones in this sample may be carry-over from other donors' samples.

The J gene is TRBJ2-7, the V gene TRBV4-3; 7 nucleotides match TRBD2. The V gene end was trimmed by 0 bases and the J gene end by 3 bases; junction bases not matched to a gene: 8. Germline loops: CDR1 LGHNA, CDR2 YSLEER. This CDR3 region has 16 residues. The DNA for the CDR3 is TGCGCCAGCAGCCAAGATATTACTAGCGCTTTCTACGAGCAGTACTTC. It translates to CASSQDITSAFYEQYF.

The chain couples TRBV11-3 to TRBJ2-7; tentatively, D is TRBD1 (8 bases). V was clipped by 5 bases and J by 2 bases, with 16 bases between them. Germline V gene lookup returns CDR1 SGHNT and CDR2 YENEEA. The CDR3 is 15 residues long. CDR3 coding DNA: TGTGCCAGCAGCGTCGGGGGGACAGGCACCTACGAGCAGTACTTC. It translates to CASSVGGTGTYEQYF.

This clone was seen a single time. V and J are TRBV7-7 and TRBJ2-3; 13 positions agree with TRBD2. Germline CDR1 SSHAT, CDR2 FNYEAQ (reference sequence). The CDR3 totals 16 residues. V lost 5 bases to trimming and J lost 5 bases; unmatched junction nucleotides: 7. The CDR3 sequence is CASSETSGRGGDTQYF. CDR3 sequence (DNA): TGTGCCAGCAGCGAAACTAGCGGGAGGGGGGGAGATACGCAGTATTTT.

The genes are TRBV14 and TRBJ2-2; possible D gene TRBD1, 6 bases. The CDR3 sequence is 16 residues long. Looked up from germline, CDR1 is SGHDN and CDR2 is FVKESK. Trimming removed 2 bases from V and 1 base from J, with 11 bases in between. CDR3 bases: TGTGCCAGCAGCCAACGGGACAATTGGAACACCGGGGAGCTGTTTTTT. As protein: CASSQRDNWNTGELFF.

The chain recombines TRBV4-3 with TRBJ2-1; D not resolved. From germline, CDR1 is LGHNA and CDR2 YSLEER. The V end lost 6 bases, the J end lost 5 bases, and 14 bases lay between the germline ends. The CDR3 spans 14 residues. The CDR3 nucleotides are TGCGCCAGCAGTCTCCTAGGCGGAAACAATGAGCAGTTCTTC. Translation: CASSLLGGNNEQFF.

Remarks on this clone: At the DNA level, this CDR3 is encoded by other sequences in the same sample as well. The V gene is TRBV18, the J gene TRBJ1-3; D gene uncertain. Germline loops: CDR1 KGHSH, CDR2 LQKENI. This CDR3 has 14 residues. V was shortened by 1 base and J by 3 bases, with 7 bases between the two germline ends. The CDR3 DNA is TGTGCCAGCTCACCACGGGAGGATGGAAACACCATATATTTT. It yields the protein CASSPREDGNTIYF.

This chain joins TRBV18 and TRBJ2-7; possibly TRBD2 for D (6 bases). V gave up 2 bases and J gave up 3 bases, with 11 bases separating them. CDR1 is KGHSH and CDR2 is LQKENI in the germline V gene. The CDR3 covers 14 residues. This CDR3 reads CASSPASDYYEQYF. In DNA form, the CDR3 reads TGTGCCAGCTCACCAGCTAGCGACTACTACGAGCAGTACTTC. Together with reference TRBV18 and TRBJ2-7, the CDR3 gives the full variable domain: NAGVMQNPRHLVRRRGQEARLRCSPMKGHSHVYWYRQLPEEGLKFMVYLQKENIIDESGMPKERFSAEFPKEGPSILRIQQVVRGDSAAYFCASSPASDYYEQYFGPGTRLTVT.

This clone was counted many times. The same CDR3 can be traced to other DNA sequences in this sample. This sequence joins TRBV6-1 and TRBJ1-2, with 7 bases that match TRBD1. With V trimmed by 6 bases and J by 5 bases, 0 bases remained unmatched. The germline gives CDR1 MNHNS, CDR2 SASEGT. The CDR3 is 11 amino acids. The CDR3: CASRTGYGYTF. The CDR3 DNA is TGTGCCAGCAGGACAGGGTATGGCTACACCTTC.

The rearrangement joins TRBV19 to TRBJ1-3; D is unclear. Trimming stripped 0 bases from V and 0 bases from J, with 12 bases between. Germline V lookup: CDR1 LNHDA, CDR2 SQIVND (reference sequence). The CDR3 consists of 17 residues. In nucleotides, the CDR3 is TGTGCCAGTAGTATAGAAAACCACGGATACTCTGGAAACACCATATATTTT. Translating it yields CASSIENHGYSGNTIYF.